A single sample is the source of the 26 T cell receptor beta chains below, sequenced in a study of Ad26.COV2.S vaccination and SARS-CoV-2 variants. Treatment given: roughly 20 received Ad26.COV2.S at low or high dose, single or two shots; roughly five received placebo; per-sample allocation not given. Following the first vaccine or placebo injection, samples were taken on day 63. Repertoires were generated with immunoSEQ multiplex PCR, while TCRdb's copy carries only in-frame clones and drops some. The sample includes roughly 400,000 clones, about nine tenths of them seen just once. The sequencing here drew on peripheral blood, taken in a trial of Ad26.COV2.S vaccine versus placebo. The receptors come from a person aged 18-60 years who received the Ad26.COV2.S COVID-19 vaccine or a placebo.

Here the CDR3 reads CASRQATYNEQFF. The CDR3 DNA is TGTGCCAGTCGACAGGCGACCTACAATGAGCAGTTCTTC. The chain couples TRBV27 to TRBJ2-1, with D maybe TRBD1 (6 bases). Germline CDR1 and CDR2: MNHEY and SMNVEV (reference sequence). Trimming cost V 9 bases and J 2 bases, with 11 bases left between them. The CDR3 loop spans 13 amino acids.

This clone was observed a single time. This chain uses TRBV5-1 with TRBJ1-2, with 10 bases aligning to TRBD1. This CDR3 has 14 amino acids. The germline V gene encodes CDR1 SGHRS and CDR2 YFSETQ. V shed 6 bases, J shed 6 bases, and the junction held 8 bases outside the gene matches. DNA for the CDR3: TGCGCCAGCAACCCGGGACAGGGGTCCCATGGCTACACCTTC. Translating gives CASNPGQGSHGYTF.

This chain uses TRBV2 with TRBJ2-7, with TRBD1 identical over 7 bases. Germline V gives CDR1 SNHLY, CDR2 FYNNEI. The CDR3 contains 14 residues. The junction had 5 bases not matched to a gene; V was cut back by 6 bases and J by 0 bases. The CDR3 nucleotides read TGTGCCAGCAGGAAGGACAGGCACTCCTACGAGCAGTACTTC. Translating gives CASRKDRHSYEQYF.

The chain recombines TRBV18 with TRBJ1-1, with TRBD1 matching 9 bases. V lost 4 bases and J lost 7; bases outside the gene matches: 13. The CDR3 consists of 16 residues. Germline CDR1 and CDR2: KGHSH and LQKENI. The CDR3 bases are TGTGCCAGCTCACTTTCCGGGACAGGGACGGTTCGTGAAGCTTTCTTT. It specifies CASSLSGTGTVREAFF. The full variable domain, rest sourced from reference TRBV18 and TRBJ1-1, is NAGVMQNPRHLVRRRGQEARLRCSPMKGHSHVYWYRQLPEEGLKFMVYLQKENIIDESGMPKERFSAEFPKEGPSILRIQQVVRGDSAAYFCASSLSGTGTVREAFFGQGTRLTVV.

The V gene is TRBV6-2 or TRBV6-3, the J gene TRBJ2-4, with a tentative D call TRBD1 (5 bases). V was pared by 9 bases and J by 0 bases, with 27 bases between. The germline V gene encodes CDR1 MNHEY and CDR2 SVGEGT. The CDR3 is made up of 19 amino acids. The CDR3 DNA sequence: TGTGCCAGTAGCCCTTCTCCTCTTAAATTGACAGTAGCCAAAAACATTCAGTACTTC. Translation gives CASSPSPLKLTVAKNIQYF.

The CDR3 region has the DNA TGTGCCAGCACCCTGACGACAGGGGGACGTGAAAAACTGTTTTTT. The encoded protein is CASTLTTGGREKLFF. The genes are TRBV7-2 and TRBJ1-4; 9 bases agree with TRBD1. J gave up 7 bases and V 7 bases, and 10 bases lay outside the gene matches. The CDR3 contains 15 residues. The V gene's germline CDR1 is SGHTA and CDR2 FQGNSA.

The chain is built from TRBV29-1 and TRBJ2-1; D may be TRBD2 (6 bases). Germline V gene sequence: CDR1 SQVTM, CDR2 ANQGSEA. Trimming pared 2 bases from V and 0 bases from J, leaving 14 bases between. The CDR3 is 16 amino acids. The CDR3 DNA reads as TGCAGCGTTGAAAGCGGGCGGCAGAGCTCCTACAATGAGCAGTTCTTC. Translation: CSVESGRQSSYNEQFF.

This sequence joins TRBV27 and TRBJ2-7, with D maybe TRBD1 (5 bases). CDR3 length: 13 residues. V was pared by 2 bases and J by 5 bases, with 10 bases between. Germline V gives CDR1 MNHEY, CDR2 SMNVEV (reference sequence). CDR3: CASSLGAAHEQYF. DNA for the CDR3: TGTGCCAGCAGTTTAGGGGCGGCCCACGAGCAGTACTTC.

This clone was seen only a few times. V usage is TRBV27 and J usage is TRBJ2-7, with D unresolved. Trimming removed 2 bases from V and 1 base from J, with 6 bases in between. CDR1 is MNHEY, CDR2 SMNVEV, per germline (reference sequence). This CDR3 comprises 13 residues. CDR3 in amino acids: CASSLRESYEQYF. DNA of the CDR3: TGTGCCAGCAGTTTAAGAGAATCCTACGAGCAGTACTTC.

The genes are TRBV6-2 or TRBV6-3 and TRBJ2-2, with TRBD2 matching 11 bases. CDR3 size: 17 residues. The V gene end was trimmed by 6 bases and the J gene end by 7 bases; junction bases not matched to a gene: 13. Germline V gene data show CDR1 as MNHEY and CDR2 as SVGEGT. In DNA form, the CDR3 reads TGTGCCAGCAGCTCCACGTCTAGCGGGGGGTTCAACGGGGAGCTGTTTTTT. Translated, it gives CASSSTSSGGFNGELFF.

The chain joins TRBV7-8 to TRBJ1-2; possible D gene TRBD1, 5 bases. Germline V gene lookup returns CDR1 SGHVS and CDR2 FQNEAQ. V was shortened by 0 bases and J by 1 base, with 6 bases between the two germline ends. This CDR3 is 14 amino acids long. The CDR3 loop reads CASSLATVNYGYTF. The CDR3 DNA is TGTGCCAGCAGCTTAGCGACAGTTAACTATGGCTACACCTTC.

CDR3 nucleotide sequence: TGTGCCAGCAACCCCGACAGGAGGGACGAAAAACTGTTTTTT. Translation: CASNPDRRDEKLFF. The chain is built from TRBV2 and TRBJ1-4; D is possibly TRBD1 (6 bases). CDR1 and CDR2 from the germline V gene are SNHLY and FYNNEI. V lost 7 bases and J lost 8, with 17 bases in between. The CDR3 is 14 residues long.

The chain links TRBV7-9 to TRBJ2-6; D is unclear. V was clipped by 1 base and J by 0 bases, with 7 bases between them. CDR3 length: 16 residues. Looked up from germline, CDR1 is SEHNR and CDR2 is FQNEAQ (reference sequence). CDR3 in amino acids: CASSLVPPSGANVLTF. The DNA for the CDR3 is TGTGCCAGCAGCTTAGTACCCCCCTCTGGGGCCAACGTCCTGACTTTC. The complete variable domain, with remaining parts taken from reference TRBV7-9 and TRBJ2-6, reads DTGVSQNPRHKITKRGQNVTFRCDPISEHNRLYWYRQTLGQGPEFLTYFQNEAQLEKSRLLSDRFSAERPKGSFSTLEIQRTEQGDSAMYLCASSLVPPSGANVLTFGAGSRLTVL.

This chain connects TRBV7-9 to TRBJ2-2, with TRBD2 as a possible D gene (6 bases). V was pared by 6 bases and J by 1 base, with 12 bases between. Germline CDR1 is SEHNR and CDR2 is FQNEAQ (reference sequence). The CDR3 is 15 amino acids. The CDR3 spells CASRAGQKNTGELFF. The CDR3 nucleotides read TGTGCCAGCAGGGCGGGGCAGAAGAACACCGGGGAGCTGTTTTTT. Variable domain in full (rest from reference TRBV7-9 and TRBJ2-2): DTGVSQNPRHKITKRGQNVTFRCDPISEHNRLYWYRQTLGQGPEFLTYFQNEAQLEKSRLLSDRFSAERPKGSFSTLEIQRTEQGDSAMYLCASRAGQKNTGELFFGEGSRLTVL.

The V call is TRBV29-1, the J call TRBJ2-1; D perhaps matches TRBD1 (6 bases). This CDR3 region has 13 residues. V dropped 3 bases and J dropped 4 bases, with 10 bases sitting between them. Germline V gene sequence: CDR1 SQVTM, CDR2 ANQGSEA. The CDR3 protein is CSVDRGQYNEQFF. In nucleotides, the CDR3 is TGCAGCGTTGACAGGGGACAATACAATGAGCAGTTCTTC.

The V gene is TRBV5-1, the J gene TRBJ2-3, with unresolved D. The germline gives CDR1 SGHRS, CDR2 YFSETQ. The CDR3 runs 13 residues. V was shortened by 4 bases and J by 6 bases, with 12 bases between the two germline ends. The CDR3 loop reads CASSLNSGDTQYF. The CDR3 region has the DNA TGCGCCAGCAGCCTGAACTCTGGGGATACGCAGTATTTT.

The chain is built from TRBV11-3 and TRBJ2-5; no definite D call. Trimming stripped 5 bases from V and 1 base from J, with 14 bases between. Germline V gene sequence: CDR1 SGHNT, CDR2 YENEEA. CDR3 length: 15 amino acids. This chain's CDR3 is CASSRGLTFQETQYF. In DNA form, the CDR3 reads TGTGCCAGCAGCCGTGGTCTCACCTTCCAAGAGACCCAGTACTTC.

The chain has TRBV3-1 (or the pseudogene TRBV3-2) and TRBJ1-1, with D possibly TRBD1 on 6 matching bases. Per germline, CDR1 LGHDT and CDR2 YNNKEL (reference sequence). Trimming removed 2 bases at V and 4 bases at J, with 14 bases between. The length of the CDR3 is 15 residues. CDR3 bases: TGTGCCAGCAGCCAACGGCACAGGGTGGGCACTGAAGCTTTCTTT. Its translation is CASSQRHRVGTEAFF.

This sequence joins TRBV15 and TRBJ1-4, with D tentatively TRBD1 (6 bases). The length of the CDR3 is 16 residues. The germline CDR1 and CDR2 sequences are LNHNV and YYDKDF (reference sequence). Trimming left V 0 bases short and J 8 bases short, with 16 bases between. The CDR3 DNA sequence: TGTGCCACCAGCAGAGATCTCGCGGGGGCCTTCGAAAAACTGTTTTTT. It is translated as CATSRDLAGAFEKLFF.

The chain uses TRBV7-2 and TRBJ1-2; possible D gene TRBD1, 6 bases. CDR1 is SGHTA, CDR2 FQGNSA, per germline. The CDR3 consists of 14 residues. Trimming pared 3 bases from V and 5 bases from J, leaving 13 bases between. CDR3 sequence (DNA): TGTGCCAGCAGCTTCCGAGGGGGGGGTTATGGCTACACCTTC. It codes for CASSFRGGGYGYTF.

The chain employs TRBV9 and TRBJ2-1; D possibly matches TRBD1 or TRBD2 (6 bases each). Trimming removed 0 bases from V and 6 bases from J, with 16 bases in between. This CDR3 contains 16 residues. Germline CDR1 SGDLS, CDR2 YYNGEE. CDR3 DNA: TGTGCCAGCAGCGTAGAACCGGGGGCGTGGGGCAATGAGCAGTTCTTC. It translates to CASSVEPGAWGNEQFF.

The chain is built from TRBV7-2 and TRBJ2-1, with TRBD2 matching over 7 bases. Trimming cost V 4 bases and J 5 bases; bases outside gene matches: 14. This CDR3 has 17 residues. CDR1 SGHTA and CDR2 FQGNSA come from the germline V gene. CDR3 protein: CASSSSVWRGSHNEQFF. CDR3 DNA sequence: TGTGCCAGCAGCTCCTCGGTTTGGCGGGGGTCCCACAATGAGCAGTTCTTC.

This chain uses TRBV10-2 with TRBJ2-2; D gene unclear. Germline CDR1 reads WSHSY; CDR2 reads SAAADI. V shed 3 bases and J shed 5 bases, with 7 bases lying between them. The CDR3 has 13 amino acids. The CDR3 nucleotides read TGCGCCAGCAGTGAAACCGGGACCGGGGAGCTGTTTTTT. Protein: CASSETGTGELFF.

The V gene is TRBV29-1, the J gene TRBJ2-7; 7 bases are a match to TRBD2. The CDR3 totals 13 residues. Trimming removed 6 bases from V and 3 bases from J; junction bases left unmatched: 8. Germline CDR1 reads SQVTM; CDR2 reads ANQGSEA. The CDR3 is CSVEWGGNYEQYF. CDR3 DNA: TGCAGCGTCGAATGGGGGGGGAACTACGAGCAGTACTTC.

The chain couples TRBV7-9 to TRBJ1-3; D remains unclear. This CDR3 spans 14 amino acids. Germline lookup yields CDR1 SEHNR and CDR2 FQNEAQ (reference sequence). The ends were cut back, 5 bases at V and 4 bases at J, with 12 bases in the middle. The CDR3 nucleotides read TGTGCCAGCAGCCCCACCGTGGGCGGAAACACCATATATTTT. Its protein product is CASSPTVGGNTIYF.

DNA for the CDR3: TGTGCCAGCAGACCCGAGGGGTTTGCTAATGAAAAACTGTTTTTT. It yields the protein CASRPEGFANEKLFF. The rearrangement uses TRBV28 and TRBJ1-4, with D tentatively TRBD1 (5 bases). CDR1 MDHEN and CDR2 SYDVKM come from the germline V gene. Trimming removed 6 bases from V and 3 bases from J, with 14 bases in between. The CDR3 is made up of 15 amino acids.